This T cell receptor beta chain was recorded in a study of Graves' ophthalmopathy and Graves' hyperthyroidism. About the research overall: At initial diagnosis, peripheral blood was obtained, and this preceded any treatment.

Clinical symptoms and serum thyroxine were used for diagnosis; TRAb, thyroid ultrasound and orbital computed tomography were also relied on. Germline V gives CDR1 MDHEN, CDR2 SYDVKM. Deletions cut 3 bases from V and 3 bases from J, with 15 bases between. The CDR3 is 16 amino acids. RNA transcripts yielded amplified TCR beta CDR3 regions. HTBI primers were employed in first-round RT-PCR, then a second-round multiplex PCR followed. TCRdb re-derived calls from the multiplex PCR reads in MiXCR, one entry per CDR3 protein. In the table there are about 340,000 distinct CDR3 sequences, about a sixth of which are singletons. As regards this clonotype: Its antigen is not identified.

Findings of the study overall: Between ophthalmopathy and stable hyperthyroidism, a 13-signature model drew a separation with nearly 90% sensitivity and around 80% specificity.

This sequence originates from an adult man with Graves' ophthalmopathy. Sequenced input: peripheral blood. The gene calls are TRBV28 and TRBJ1-5; D is unresolved. This CDR3 is CASSFRKAHNNQPQHF. As DNA, the CDR3 is TGTGCCAGCAGTTTCCGGAAGGCGCATAACAATCAGCCCCAGCATTTT. The whole variable domain, remainder taken from reference TRBV28 and TRBJ1-5, is DVKVTQSSRYLVKRTGEKVFLECVQDMDHENMFWYRQDPGLGLRLIYFSYDVKMKEKGDIPEGYSVSREKKERFSLILESASTNQTSMYLCASSFRKAHNNQPQHFGDGTRLSIL.